Included here is one T cell receptor beta chain sequence, with context. The PCR was carried out with 60 Vbeta primers and 13 Jbeta primers. The repertoire was sequenced with immunoSEQ multiplex PCR; TCRdb's copy has only in-frame clones and lacks some. The sample consists of 95,000 to 150,000 clones, roughly 80% of them appearing once. This record comes from a study of cytomegalovirus exposure and HLA in healthy donors. The CDR3 totals 13 residues. With V trimmed by 9 bases and J by 1 base, 3 bases remained unmatched. Germline V lookup: CDR1 ENHRY, CDR2 SYGVKD. The V and J genes are TRBV10-3 and TRBJ1-1, with 9 bases matching TRBD1. The clonotype originates from a man under 40 in good health and CMV-seronegative. Sequenced: PBMCs. The CDR3 here is CAINRGPNTEAFF. The DNA for the CDR3 is TGTGCCATTAACAGGGGGCCGAACACTGAAGCTTTCTTT.